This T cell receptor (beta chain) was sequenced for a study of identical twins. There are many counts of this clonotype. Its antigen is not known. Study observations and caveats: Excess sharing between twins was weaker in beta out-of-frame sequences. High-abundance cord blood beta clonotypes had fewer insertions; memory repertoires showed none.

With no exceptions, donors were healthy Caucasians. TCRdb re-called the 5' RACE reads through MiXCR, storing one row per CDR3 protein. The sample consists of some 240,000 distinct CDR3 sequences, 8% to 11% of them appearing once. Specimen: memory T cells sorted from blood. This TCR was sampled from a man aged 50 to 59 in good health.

Here the CDR3 reads CSVNGQGRPGELFF. Here the CDR3 DNA reads TGCAGCGTAAACGGACAGGGGAGACCCGGGGAGCTGTTTTTT. The chain combines TRBV29-1 with TRBJ2-2, with TRBD1 identical over 9 bases. CDR3 length: 14 amino acids. The germline CDR1 and CDR2 sequences are SQVTM and ANQGSEA. V shed 6 bases and J 6 bases; nucleotides not matched to a gene: 8.